These 2 T cell receptor beta chains were all obtained from the same sample, sequenced in a study of T-cell reconstitution after alpha-beta-depleted transplantation in children. The library targeted TCRbeta and was prepared with unique molecular identifiers. Using its own MiXCR run on the PCR reads, TCRdb lists one record per CDR3 protein. The sample lists hundreds of thousands of distinct CDR3 sequences; around 13% were seen once. This sample comprised PBMCs, obtained before TCRalphabeta/CD19-depleted stem cell transplant. All receptors derive from a girl aged 2-9 years with congenital amegakaryocytic thrombocytopenia, due to receive a stem cell transplant.

The V and J genes are TRBV7-8 and TRBJ2-3, with D perhaps matching TRBD1 (5 bases). The CDR3 has 17 residues. Trimming left V 1 base short and J 2 bases short, with 16 bases between. Germline-derived CDR1 and CDR2 are SGHVS and FQNEAQ. CDR3 in DNA: TGTGCCAGCAGCTTAGATCCCCCAGGGTCCCCCACAGATACGCAGTATTTT. Protein sequence: CASSLDPPGSPTDTQYF.

This clonotype was observed at least ten times. The chain joins TRBV20-1 to TRBJ1-2; D gene uncertain. Germline CDR1 reads DFQATT; CDR2 reads SNEGSKA (reference sequence). V shed 3 bases and J shed 1 base, with 12 bases lying between them. The CDR3 sequence is 14 residues long. The CDR3 coding sequence is TGCAGTGCTAGTTTGGTTACTAATAACTATGGCTACACCTTC. Residues: CSASLVTNNYGYTF.